A single sample is the source of the 24 T cell receptor beta chains below, sequenced in a study of T cell responses to AZD1222 COVID-19 vaccine. The method was immunoSEQ multiplex PCR; TCRdb's version includes in-frame clones alone and lacks a portion of them. The table has about 150,000 clones, roughly 90% seen once. This specimen was peripheral blood, taken 28 days after the second AZD1222 dose. All receptors derive from an adult who received the AZD1222 COVID-19 vaccine.

The V call is TRBV27, the J call TRBJ1-1; a possible D gene is TRBD1 (6 bases). This CDR3 region has 14 residues. Germline CDR1 is MNHEY and CDR2 is SMNVEV (reference sequence). The ends were cut back, 2 bases at V and 4 bases at J, with 11 bases in the middle. CDR3 protein: CASSLTTGFTEAFF. CDR3 bases: TGTGCCAGCAGTTTAACCACAGGGTTCACTGAAGCTTTCTTT.

The J gene is TRBJ2-5, the V gene TRBV18, with D possibly being TRBD1 (5 bases). The CDR3 spans 15 residues. The germline gives CDR1 KGHSH, CDR2 LQKENI. Trimming shortened V by 2 bases and J by 7 bases, and 17 bases separated the two germline ends. The CDR3, as DNA: TGTGCCAGCTCACCAGCCCAGGGTTACTCGGGGACCCAGTACTTC. This gives the protein CASSPAQGYSGTQYF.

The V gene is TRBV10-2, the J gene TRBJ2-7, with 10 bases aligning to TRBD2. The CDR3 totals 17 residues. Germline CDR1 and CDR2: WSHSY and SAAADI. The V and J ends lost 3 bases and 2 bases, in that order; junction bases with no gene match: 10. CDR3 region: CASSDGLTSGTPYEQYF. As DNA, the CDR3 is TGCGCCAGCAGTGACGGGCTTACTAGCGGGACACCCTACGAGCAGTACTTC.

This clone was detected only a few times. CDR3 nucleotides: TGTGCAGCCGGGAGCTCCTATAATTCACCCCTCCACTTT. Its protein is CAAGSSYNSPLHF. This sequence joins TRBV28 and TRBJ1-6, with D unresolved. Per the germline V gene, CDR1 is MDHEN and CDR2 is SYDVKM. This CDR3 has 13 amino acids.

The chain links TRBV3-1 (or the pseudogene TRBV3-2) to TRBJ1-3; 7 nucleotides agree with TRBD1. The CDR3 is made up of 16 amino acids. Looked up from germline, CDR1 is LGHDT and CDR2 is YNNKEL (reference sequence). V lost 2 bases to trimming and J lost 3 bases; unmatched junction nucleotides: 7. CDR3 protein: CASSQHAGGNGNTIYF. The CDR3 DNA reads TGTGCCAGCAGCCAACATGCAGGGGGTAATGGAAACACCATATATTTT.

The table lists this clone with a few counts. The chain couples TRBV29-1 to TRBJ2-1, with 8 bases matching TRBD1. The V gene's germline CDR1 is SQVTM and CDR2 ANQGSEA. This CDR3 comprises 13 residues. After removal of 4 bases from V and 6 bases from J, the junction contained 5 bases not matched to a gene. The CDR3 loop reads CSVARGQGNEQFF. The CDR3 DNA follows: TGCAGCGTTGCCAGGGGGCAGGGCAATGAGCAGTTCTTC.

The rearrangement links TRBV6-6 to TRBJ1-4; the D is unclear. V was cut by 8 bases and J by 8 bases, with 6 bases left in between. Per germline, CDR1 MNHNY and CDR2 SVGAGI (reference sequence). This CDR3 region has 10 residues. This chain's CDR3 is CASGGEKLFF. The CDR3 nucleotides are TGTGCCAGCGGAGGAGAAAAACTGTTTTTT.

The chain joins TRBV19 to TRBJ1-2; perhaps TRBD1 as D (5 bases). Germline V CDR1 and CDR2: LNHDA, SQIVND (reference sequence). CDR3 length: 13 amino acids. Trimming pared 3 bases from V and 3 bases from J, leaving 8 bases between. Here the CDR3 DNA reads TGTGCCAGTAGTATCAGCAGGGACTATGGCTACACCTTC. As protein: CASSISRDYGYTF.

This chain uses TRBV10-3 with TRBJ2-7; TRBD2 agrees at 8 bases. CDR1 and CDR2 from the germline V gene are ENHRY and SYGVKD. The CDR3 consists of 18 residues. V lost 6 bases to trimming and J lost 2 bases; unmatched junction nucleotides: 18. CDR3 region: CAIRRTELLSGKTYEQYF. CDR3 sequence (DNA): TGTGCCATCAGAAGGACAGAGCTTCTTAGCGGGAAGACCTACGAGCAGTACTTC.

This chain links TRBV5-8 with TRBJ1-5; D is uncertain. Looked up from germline, CDR1 is SGHTS and CDR2 is YDEGEE. The CDR3 is 11 amino acids. The ends were cut back, 4 bases at V and 4 bases at J, with 3 bases in the middle. The CDR3 nucleotides are TGTGCCAGCAGCACGAATCAGCCCCAGCATTTT. It specifies CASSTNQPQHF.

This clone appeared a single time. The chain links TRBV15 to TRBJ1-4, with TRBD1 identical over 7 bases. CDR1 and CDR2 (germline): LNHNV, YYDKDF (reference sequence). This CDR3 is built from 16 residues. The trim removed 1 base at V and 8 bases at J, leaving 10 bases unmatched. CDR3 protein: CATSRVWGTAEEKLFF. The DNA of the CDR3 is TGTGCCACCAGCAGAGTTTGGGGGACAGCGGAGGAAAAACTGTTTTTT. The full variable domain, in which reference TRBV15 and TRBJ1-4 provide the parts outside the CDR3, is DAMVIQNPRYQVTQFGKPVTLSCSQTLNHNVMYWYQQKSSQAPKLLFHYYDKDFNNEADTPDNFQSRRPNTSFCFLDIRSPGLGDTAMYLCATSRVWGTAEEKLFFGSGTQLSVL.

The gene calls are TRBV12-5 and TRBJ1-1; 8 bases agree with TRBD1. Germline CDR1 is LGHNT and CDR2 is FRNRAP. Unmatched junction bases numbered 13, after V lost 0 bases and J lost 4 bases. The CDR3 has 18 residues. CDR3 loop: CASGLVRGQGRWGTEAFF. The CDR3 region has the DNA TGTGCTAGTGGTTTGGTACGCGGACAGGGCCGGTGGGGCACTGAAGCTTTCTTT. The full variable domain, in which reference TRBV12-5 and TRBJ1-1 provide the parts outside the CDR3, is DARVTQTPRHKVTEMGQEVTMRCQPILGHNTVFWYRQTMMQGLELLAYFRNRAPLDDSGMPKDRFSAEMPDATLATLKIQPSEPRDSAVYFCASGLVRGQGRWGTEAFFGQGTRLTVV.

This chain uses TRBV10-1 with TRBJ1-3; D unclear. Germline V gene lookup returns CDR1 WNHNN and CDR2 SYGVQD (reference sequence). With 5 bases removed from V and 0 bases from J, the gap between germline ends came to 14 bases. CDR3 length equals 16 residues. The DNA for the CDR3 is TGCGCCAGCAGTCGAGTCATAGGTATCTCTGGAAACACCATATATTTT. Amino acid sequence: CASSRVIGISGNTIYF.

V gene TRBV9 combines with J gene TRBJ2-3; D is perhaps TRBD1 (5 bases). This CDR3 is 16 amino acids long. The germline V and J ends were trimmed by 3 bases and 0 bases, with 14 bases remaining between them. Germline V gives CDR1 SGDLS, CDR2 YYNGEE. The CDR3 loop is CASSALQRQSTDTQYF. CDR3 nucleotide sequence: TGTGCCAGCAGCGCACTCCAAAGACAGAGCACAGATACGCAGTATTTT.

This clone was found a few times. This rearrangement joins TRBV3-1 (or the pseudogene TRBV3-2) to TRBJ2-2; 8 positions agree with TRBD1. Germline V gives CDR1 LGHDT, CDR2 YNNKEL (reference sequence). V dropped 1 base and J dropped 5; count of bases not matched to a gene: 9. This CDR3 is built from 17 residues. The CDR3 here is CASSQAGAGGFTGELFF. DNA for the CDR3: TGTGCCAGCAGCCAAGCTGGGGCAGGGGGCTTTACCGGGGAGCTGTTTTTT.

This clone was counted a single time. The chain is built from TRBV28 and TRBJ2-7, with 10 positions matching TRBD2. Germline V CDR1 and CDR2: MDHEN, SYDVKM. The CDR3 runs 14 residues. V gave up 10 bases and J gave up 5 bases; unmatched junction bases: 11. For the CDR3, the DNA is TGTGCCACTGTACTAGCGGGAAAACCAAACGAGCAGTACTTC. Translated, it gives CATVLAGKPNEQYF. Together with reference TRBV28 and TRBJ2-7, the CDR3 gives the full variable domain: DVKVTQSSRYLVKRTGEKVFLECVQDMDHENMFWYRQDPGLGLRLIYFSYDVKMKEKGDIPEGYSVSREKKERFSLILESASTNQTSMYLCATVLAGKPNEQYFGPGTRLTVT.

The rearrangement joins TRBV1 to TRBJ1-5. TRBV1 is an annotated pseudogene. The CDR3 is made up of 15 amino acids. The CDR3 protein is CTSSPLGERNQPQHF. The CDR3 nucleotides read TGCACCAGCAGCCCCCTCGGGGAGAGGAATCAGCCCCAGCATTTT.

The chain employs TRBV6-5 and TRBJ1-1; D might be TRBD1 (5 bases). Trimming removed 0 bases at V and 4 bases at J, with 15 bases between. CDR3 length equals 16 residues. Germline V CDR1 and CDR2: MNHEY, SVGAGI. The CDR3 reads CASSYSRGGRPTEAFF. The CDR3 DNA reads as TGTGCCAGCAGTTACTCGAGGGGAGGGAGGCCCACTGAAGCTTTCTTT.

This chain links TRBV6-2 or TRBV6-3 with TRBJ1-5; possible D gene TRBD1, 5 bases. The CDR3 extends over 16 amino acids. The germline V gene encodes CDR1 MNHEY and CDR2 SVGEGT. With 2 bases removed from V and 5 bases from J, the gap between germline ends came to 16 bases. CDR3 loop: CASSYPGDGVDQPQHF. CDR3 sequence (DNA): TGTGCCAGCAGTTACCCGGGGGACGGGGTAGATCAGCCCCAGCATTTT.

The gene calls are TRBV30 and TRBJ1-1; D is possibly TRBD1 (6 bases). The germline gives CDR1 GTSNPN, CDR2 SVGIG (reference sequence). This CDR3 comprises 11 residues. Trimming took off 4 bases at V and 6 bases at J, with 9 bases between the two ends. The chain's CDR3 is CAWTGAAEAFF. The CDR3 coding sequence is TGTGCCTGGACAGGGGCTGCTGAAGCTTTCTTT. Full variable domain (outside the CDR3, taken from reference TRBV30 and TRBJ1-1): SQTIHQWPATLVQPVGSPLSLECTVEGTSNPNLYWYRQAAGRGLQLLFYSVGIGQISSEVPQNLSASRPQDRQFILSSKKLLLSDSGFYLCAWTGAAEAFFGQGTRLTVV.

The V call is TRBV7-2, the J call TRBJ2-1; possible D gene TRBD2, 6 bases. The V end lost 1 base, the J end lost 7 bases, and 8 bases lay between the germline ends. The CDR3 extends over 13 amino acids. CDR1 is SGHTA, CDR2 FQGNSA, per germline. Here the CDR3 reads CASSLGGGNEQFF. The CDR3 DNA reads as TGTGCCAGCAGCTTAGGCGGAGGGAATGAGCAGTTCTTC.

This clone was detected only a few times. The chain employs TRBV7-2 and TRBJ1-1, with D perhaps TRBD1 (5 bases). CDR1 SGHTA and CDR2 FQGNSA come from the germline V gene. The CDR3 totals 15 residues. Deletions cut 5 bases from V and 1 base from J, with 14 bases between. The CDR3 DNA follows: TGTGCCAGCAGCCCCGGCAGGGTAAAGAACACTGAAGCTTTCTTT. Translating it yields CASSPGRVKNTEAFF.

The chain combines TRBV19 with TRBJ2-2; possible D gene TRBD2, 5 bases. The CDR3 runs to 15 residues. The germline V gene has CDR1 LNHDA and CDR2 SQIVND (reference sequence). V shed 5 bases and J shed 6 bases, with 16 bases lying between them. CDR3 DNA sequence: TGTGCCAGTAGTTTCTTAGCGAGATCAGCCGGGGAGCTGTTTTTT. Its translation: CASSFLARSAGELFF.

The rearrangement joins TRBV10-3 to TRBJ1-2; D unclear. Germline V gene sequence: CDR1 ENHRY, CDR2 SYGVKD. This CDR3 spans 13 amino acids. V was pared by 3 bases and J by 0 bases, with 5 bases between. CDR3 region: CAISESANYGYTF. CDR3 bases: TGTGCCATCAGTGAATCGGCTAACTATGGCTACACCTTC.